One and the same sample provided the 26 T cell receptor beta chains below, sequenced in a study of beta chain features in type 1 diabetes. Overall study findings and caveats: All four CD4+ subsets of Type 1 diabetes patients contained TCRB CDR3s that were moderately but significantly shorter.

What these receptors recognize is not known. Expressed TCRB transcripts were sequenced after all isolated RNA was converted to cDNA. Measured with immunoSEQ multiplex PCR; TCRdb has only the in-frame clones, and not every one. Here the sample spans 300,000 to 350,000 clones, about a tenth being singletons. The specimen sequenced was central memory CD4+ T cells from blood. The receptors come from a man aged 30-40 years with type 1 diabetes.

This clone was detected a few times. The chain has TRBV7-9 and TRBJ1-6; TRBD1 matches at 8 bases. Trimming cost V 6 bases and J 5 bases; bases outside gene matches: 6. CDR3 length equals 15 residues. Germline CDR1 and CDR2: SEHNR and FQNEAQ (reference sequence). CDR3 region: CASSPGGEDNSPLHF. CDR3 sequence (DNA): TGTGCCAGCAGTCCAGGGGGCGAGGATAATTCACCCCTCCACTTT.

This clone was seen more than once but under ten times. The chain carries TRBV10-2 and TRBJ1-2; 8 nucleotides agree with TRBD1. This CDR3 comprises 13 residues. Germline lookup yields CDR1 WSHSY and CDR2 SAAADI. V trimming: 3 bases; J trimming: 4 bases; junction bases outside the gene matches: 1. CDR3 DNA sequence: TGCGCCAGCAGTGAAGACAGGGGCTATGGCTACACCTTC. This gives the protein CASSEDRGYGYTF.

J is TRBJ2-3 and V is TRBV5-6; TRBD2 aligns across 8 bases. The CDR3 runs 15 residues. Germline V gene data show CDR1 as SGHDT and CDR2 as YYEEEE. Trimming took 0 bases from V and 5 from J; bases not matched to a gene: 5. The CDR3 DNA reads as TGTGCCAGCAGCTTGGTTCGTCTAGCGGGAGATACGCAGTATTTT. Protein sequence: CASSLVRLAGDTQYF.

There are a few counts of this clone. CDR3 sequence reads: CAWMLNTEAFF. As DNA, the CDR3 is TGTGCCTGGATGCTGAACACTGAAGCTTTCTTT. The gene calls are TRBV30 and TRBJ1-1; the D is unclear. Germline V gene data show CDR1 as GTSNPN and CDR2 as SVGIG (reference sequence). V gave up 4 bases and J gave up 0 bases, with 3 bases separating them. This CDR3 spans 11 amino acids. Together with reference TRBV30 and TRBJ1-1, the CDR3 gives the full variable domain: SQTIHQWPATLVQPVGSPLSLECTVEGTSNPNLYWYRQAAGRGLQLLFYSVGIGQISSEVPQNLSASRPQDRQFILSSKKLLLSDSGFYLCAWMLNTEAFFGQGTRLTVV.

This clone was seen at least ten times. The chain links TRBV11-2 to TRBJ2-3; 9 bases match TRBD1. The CDR3 covers 15 residues. J was trimmed by 5 bases and V by 5 bases; bases with no gene match: 8. Germline V gives CDR1 SGHAT, CDR2 FQNNGV. This chain's CDR3 is CASSNRDRVVDTQYF. CDR3 DNA: TGTGCCAGCAGCAACAGGGACAGGGTTGTAGATACGCAGTATTTT.

The chain uses TRBV7-6 and TRBJ1-1; D is unresolved. From germline, CDR1 is SGHVS and CDR2 FNYEAQ. The CDR3 contains 13 residues. Trimming left V 1 base short and J 4 bases short, with 7 bases between. The DNA of the CDR3 is TGTGCCAGCAGCTTAGGGTTTCTCACTGAAGCTTTCTTT. Translation: CASSLGFLTEAFF. Together with reference TRBV7-6 and TRBJ1-1, the CDR3 gives the full variable domain: GAGVSQSPRYKVTKRGQDVALRCDPISGHVSLYWYRQALGQGPEFLTYFNYEAQQDKSGLPNDRFSAERPEGSISTLTIQRTEQRDSAMYRCASSLGFLTEAFFGQGTRLTVV.

The rearrangement links TRBV6-5 to TRBJ2-7, with 7 positions matching TRBD1. Looked up from germline, CDR1 is MNHEY and CDR2 is SVGAGI. The CDR3 runs to 11 residues. With V trimmed by 7 bases and J by 3 bases, 0 bases remained unmatched. The CDR3 nucleotides are TGTGCCAGCACAGGGGGCTACGAGCAGTACTTC. This encodes CASTGGYEQYF.

This clone has a count of ten or more. This CDR3 is also generated by other DNA sequences in the sample. This chain connects TRBV7-2 to TRBJ2-3; D gene uncertain. The CDR3 runs to 12 residues. The V gene's germline CDR1 is SGHTA and CDR2 FQGNSA. Trimming removed 6 bases from V and 2 bases from J, with 6 bases in between. The chain's CDR3 is CASSSYTDTQYF. DNA for the CDR3: TGTGCCAGCAGTTCTTACACAGATACGCAGTATTTT.

This clone has a handful of counts. This chain joins TRBV7-2 and TRBJ1-2; the D is unclear. CDR1 is SGHTA and CDR2 is FQGNSA in the germline V gene. Trimming left V 2 bases short and J 4 bases short, with 11 bases between. This CDR3 has 14 amino acids. The CDR3 nucleotides read TGTGCCAGCAGCTTAACCGCGACGATCTATGGCTACACCTTC. Its translation is CASSLTATIYGYTF.

J is TRBJ2-3 and V is TRBV5-1; 9 nucleotides agree with TRBD2. This CDR3 is built from 17 residues. Trimming cost V 4 bases and J 0 bases; bases outside gene matches: 9. Germline V gene sequence: CDR1 SGHRS, CDR2 YFSETQ. In nucleotides, the CDR3 is TGCGCCAGCAGCCTTTACGGGCTAGCGGGGAGCACAGATACGCAGTATTTT. Translated, it gives CASSLYGLAGSTDTQYF.

This clone was detected only a few times. The chain employs TRBV25-1 and TRBJ2-4; 10 nucleotides line up with TRBD2. The CDR3 runs to 17 residues. Trimming at V came to 1 base and at J to 5 bases, leaving 8 bases not matched to a gene. The V gene's germline CDR1 is MGHDK and CDR2 SYGVNS. CDR3 sequence reads: CASSESGLAGAQNIQYF. DNA of the CDR3: TGTGCCAGCAGTGAATCCGGGCTAGCGGGGGCCCAAAACATTCAGTACTTC.

This clone has only a few counts. The chain carries TRBV28 and TRBJ1-1, with 7 bases lining up with TRBD1. The CDR3 consists of 14 residues. Germline CDR1 and CDR2: MDHEN and SYDVKM. The V gene end was trimmed by 2 bases and the J gene end by 5 bases; junction bases not matched to a gene: 5. CDR3 residues: CASSLGDRATEAFF. In DNA form, the CDR3 reads TGTGCCAGCAGTTTAGGCGACAGGGCGACTGAAGCTTTCTTT.

The genes are TRBV29-1 and TRBJ2-2, with 9 bases that match TRBD1. Trimming at V came to 7 bases and at J to 2 bases, leaving 11 bases not matched to a gene. The germline CDR1 and CDR2 sequences are SQVTM and ANQGSEA. The CDR3 extends over 16 amino acids. The CDR3 nucleotides are TGCAGCGCCGTCCCAACAGGGGGCTTAAACACCGGGGAGCTGTTTTTT. Protein product: CSAVPTGGLNTGELFF.

This clone was observed a few times. The V and J genes are TRBV7-2 and TRBJ2-1; no firm D call. The CDR3 contains 13 residues. Trimming cost V 5 bases and J 7 bases, with 12 bases left between them. Germline V lookup: CDR1 SGHTA, CDR2 FQGNSA. CDR3 amino acids: CASSDGNVNEQFF. The CDR3 nucleotides are TGTGCCAGCAGCGACGGTAACGTTAATGAGCAGTTCTTC. Variable domain in full (rest from reference TRBV7-2 and TRBJ2-1): GAGVSQSPSNKVTEKGKDVELRCDPISGHTALYWYRQSLGQGLEFLIYFQGNSAPDKSGLPSDRFSAERTGGSVSTLTIQRTQQEDSAVYLCASSDGNVNEQFFGPGTRLTVL.

The gene calls are TRBV4-3 and TRBJ1-5; 9 nucleotides line up with TRBD1. The junction had 9 bases not matched to a gene; V was cut back by 2 bases and J by 7 bases. This CDR3 has 16 amino acids. Germline V lookup: CDR1 LGHNA, CDR2 YSLEER. The CDR3 bases are TGCGCCAGCAGCCAAAACACCGGGACAGGGAGACAGCCCCAGCATTTT. It is translated as CASSQNTGTGRQPQHF.

This chain links TRBV7-2 with TRBJ1-3; TRBD1 aligns across 8 bases. Trimming removed 4 bases from V and 4 bases from J; junction bases left unmatched: 3. The CDR3 sequence is 14 residues long. The V gene's germline CDR1 is SGHTA and CDR2 FQGNSA. CDR3 in DNA: TGTGCCAGCAGCTCGGACAGGGCGGGAAACACCATATATTTT. Translation gives CASSSDRAGNTIYF.

The chain has TRBV9 and TRBJ1-2; D is perhaps TRBD1 (6 bases). The CDR3 sequence is 15 residues long. CDR1 is SGDLS and CDR2 is YYNGEE in the germline V gene. The V end was cut by 0 bases, the J end by 2 bases, with 11 bases between. The CDR3 loop reads CASSVEAGANYGYTF. For the CDR3, the DNA is TGTGCCAGCAGCGTAGAGGCAGGGGCCAACTATGGCTACACCTTC.

The genes are TRBV5-6 and TRBJ2-1; TRBD1 agrees at 7 bases. Germline V CDR1 and CDR2: SGHDT, YYEEEE. CDR3 length equals 13 residues. The J segment lost 5 bases and the V segment lost 4 bases, leaving 3 bases of the junction unmatched. CDR3 nucleotide sequence: TGTGCCAGCAGCCTGGACAGGAACAATGAGCAGTTCTTC. It specifies CASSLDRNNEQFF. Full variable domain (missing parts from reference TRBV5-6 and TRBJ2-1): DAGVTQSPTHLIKTRGQQVTLRCSPKSGHDTVSWYQQALGQGPQFIFQYYEEEERQRGNFPDRFSGHQFPNYSSELNVNALLLGDSALYLCASSLDRNNEQFFGPGTRLTVL.

This chain uses TRBV18 with TRBJ1-1; weak D call: TRBD1 (5 bases). The germline CDR1 and CDR2 sequences are KGHSH and LQKENI. The germline V and J ends were trimmed by 4 bases and 0 bases, with 15 bases remaining between them. The CDR3 covers 16 residues. CDR3 protein: CASSREQVPLNTEAFF. CDR3 nucleotide sequence: TGTGCCAGCTCACGTGAACAGGTTCCCTTGAACACTGAAGCTTTCTTT.

This clone was picked up a small number of times. The chain has TRBV9 and TRBJ1-2, with D tentatively TRBD1 (5 bases). V gave up 3 bases and J gave up 7 bases, with 16 bases separating them. Germline V gene data show CDR1 as SGDLS and CDR2 as YYNGEE. The CDR3 contains 14 residues. The DNA of the CDR3 is TGTGCCAGCAGCGCGACAGATTCGACCGGTGGCTACACCTTC. Translated: CASSATDSTGGYTF.

Concerning this clone: Different DNA sequences within this sample yield the same CDR3. The CDR3 region is CATSRANEKLFF. The CDR3 DNA is TGTGCCACCAGCAGAGCGAACGAAAAACTGTTTTTT. V usage is TRBV15 and J usage is TRBJ1-4; D uncertain. There are 12 residues in the CDR3. Per the germline V gene, CDR1 is LNHNV and CDR2 is YYDKDF (reference sequence). V gave up 1 base and J gave up 8 bases, with 5 bases separating them.

The V and J genes are TRBV29-1 and TRBJ1-3; D might be TRBD1 (6 bases). The CDR3 sequence is 13 residues long. V lost 5 bases and J lost 8, with 16 bases in between. Per the germline V gene, CDR1 is SQVTM and CDR2 is ANQGSEA. The chain's CDR3 is CSVHLKGGDTIYF. In nucleotides, the CDR3 is TGCAGCGTTCATCTTAAGGGGGGAGACACCATATATTTT.

CDR3 residues: CASSSRGAGYEQYF. CDR3 nucleotides: TGTGCCAGCAGCTCCCGGGGGGCCGGGTACGAGCAGTACTTC. The chain is built from TRBV27 and TRBJ2-7; possibly TRBD2 for D (7 bases). CDR3 length: 14 residues. Trimming pared 6 bases from V and 4 bases from J, leaving 16 bases between. The germline CDR1 and CDR2 sequences are MNHEY and SMNVEV (reference sequence).

This clone came up a few times. The V and J genes are TRBV5-1 and TRBJ2-5; TRBD2 aligns across 11 bases. The germline CDR1 and CDR2 sequences are SGHRS and YFSETQ. Trimming removed 3 bases from V and 1 base from J; junction bases left unmatched: 2. The CDR3 has 15 residues. CDR3: CASSSGTSGQETQYF. In nucleotides, the CDR3 is TGCGCCAGCAGCTCGGGGACTAGCGGCCAAGAGACCCAGTACTTC.

This clone was seen repeatedly, ten times or more. The rearrangement joins TRBV25-1 to TRBJ1-6; a possible D gene is TRBD1 (5 bases). Germline V gives CDR1 MGHDK, CDR2 SYGVNS. This CDR3 is 11 amino acids long. The V end was cut by 7 bases, the J end by 7 bases, with 5 bases between. The CDR3, as DNA: TGTGCCAGCAAGGGGAATTCACCCCTCCACTTT. It is translated as CASKGNSPLHF.

A few counts support this clone. The V call is TRBV7-2, the J call TRBJ1-2; the D gene is possibly TRBD1 (6 bases). Germline V gene sequence: CDR1 SGHTA, CDR2 FQGNSA. This CDR3 spans 16 amino acids. V gave up 5 bases and J gave up 6 bases, with 22 bases separating them. CDR3 in amino acids: CASSPHPGTYRDGYTF. For the CDR3, the DNA is TGTGCCAGCAGCCCCCACCCGGGGACGTACAGGGATGGCTACACCTTC.